The rows below give T cell receptor beta chains drawn from one sample of a study of T cell repertoires in cytomegalovirus infection. TCRdb re-called the reads with MiXCR, one entry per CDR3 protein. The table has a few hundred thousand distinct CDR3 sequences, 18% seen once; the top ten hold 7.5% to 9%. The source material was PBMCs. Receptor source: a human donor in good health (CMV status not recorded). Some clones in this sample may be carry-over from other donors' samples. Each CDR3 is given with its conserved first and last residue. Each record gives: V gene, J gene, D gene, clone size, CDR3 protein, CDR3 DNA. D genes are given only for firm matches. Expanded clones are given a class, and other clones once, few, many or no size at all.

>TRBV7-2|TRBJ2-2|.|many
CASSLALRVTGELFF
TGTGCCAGCAGCTTAGCGCTTCGGGTGACCGGGGAGCTGTTTTTT
>TRBV2|TRBJ2-3|TRBD2|.
CASSGAGVPDTQYF
TGTGCCAGCAGTGGAGCGGGAGTCCCAGATACGCAGTATTTT
>TRBV20-1|TRBJ1-1|.|few
CSARDRVQGNTEAFF
TGCAGTGCTAGAGATCGGGTGCAGGGGAACACTGAAGCTTTCTTT
>TRBV6-2/TRBV6-3|TRBJ2-7|TRBD1|many
CASSYPLGTGNYEQYF
TGTGCCAGCAGTTACCCCCTGGGGACAGGTAACTACGAGCAGTACTTC
>TRBV11-3|TRBJ2-3|TRBD2|.
CASSLDIGLAGTRTDTQYF
TGTGCCAGCAGCTTAGATATCGGACTAGCGGGGACTCGCACAGATACGCAGTATTTT
>TRBV7-2|TRBJ2-1|.|.
CASSLGVASYNEQFF
TGTGCCAGCAGCTTAGGCGTAGCGTCCTACAACGAGCAGTTCTTC
>TRBV19|TRBJ2-1|.|once
CASIPPGGVEQFF
TGTGCCAGTATCCCCCCCGGCGGCGTGGAGCAGTTCTTC
>TRBV2|TRBJ2-3|.|.
CASSDGGVNTQYF
TGTGCCAGCAGTGACGGCGGAGTGAATACGCAGTATTTT
>TRBV7-2|TRBJ1-5|.|many
CASSRTSNQPQHF
TGTGCCAGCAGCAGGACCAGCAATCAGCCCCAGCATTTT
>TRBV7-6|TRBJ2-7|.|.
CASSRDRGGVWREQYF
TGTGCCAGCAGCCGAGATCGCGGGGGCGTATGGAGAGAGCAGTACTTC
>TRBV27|TRBJ2-7|.|few
CASSTSEPGHHYEQYF
TGTGCCAGCAGTACGAGCGAACCGGGACACCACTACGAGCAGTACTTC
>TRBV7-9|TRBJ1-5|.|few
CASSADRGPQHF
TGTGCCAGCAGCGCCGATCGGGGGCCCCAGCATTTT
>TRBV12-3/TRBV12-4|TRBJ2-3|.|many
CATQSSTIRIADTQYF
TGTGCCACCCAGAGTTCGACAATCCGGATTGCGGATACGCAGTATTTT
>TRBV2|TRBJ2-2|.|.
CASGGDSNTGELFF
TGTGCCAGCGGGGGAGACTCTAACACCGGGGAGCTGTTTTTT
>TRBV6-2/TRBV6-3|TRBJ2-1|TRBD2|.
CASSPTSGSAEQFF
TGTGCCAGCAGCCCTACTAGCGGGAGCGCTGAGCAGTTCTTC
>TRBV5-5|TRBJ1-3|.|.
CASSLGQRALSGNTIYF
TGTGCCAGCAGCTTGGGCCAAAGAGCACTGTCTGGAAACACCATATATTTT
>TRBV20-1|TRBJ1-2|.|.
CSARDRGNYGYTF
TGCAGTGCTAGAGACAGGGGTAACTATGGCTACACCTTC
>TRBV2|TRBJ1-5|.|.
CASSVDGSNQPQHF
TGTGCCAGCAGCGTCGACGGTAGCAATCAGCCCCAGCATTTT
>TRBV27|TRBJ2-1|.|few
CASSPDWSSYNEQFF
TGTGCCAGCAGCCCCGACTGGAGCTCCTACAATGAGCAGTTCTTC
>TRBV9|TRBJ1-3|.|.
CASSQNRENTIYF
TGTGCCAGCAGCCAAAACAGGGAGAACACCATATATTTT
>TRBV2|TRBJ1-1|.|.
CATRSNTEAFF
TGTGCCACACGATCGAACACTGAAGCTTTCTTT
>TRBV12-3/TRBV12-4|TRBJ2-4|.|many
CASSPQRNIQYF
TGTGCCAGCAGTCCTCAGAGGAACATTCAGTACTTC
>TRBV10-3|TRBJ2-5|TRBD2|.
CAISESLAGGPETQYF
TGTGCCATCAGTGAGAGTCTAGCGGGAGGTCCAGAGACCCAGTACTTC
>TRBV5-4|TRBJ2-2|.|.
CASSDARNTGELFF
TGTGCCAGCAGTGACGCGAGGAACACCGGGGAGCTGTTTTTT
>TRBV7-2|TRBJ2-5|.|many
CASSFQGTQYF
TGTGCCAGCAGCTTCCAGGGGACCCAGTACTTC
>TRBV20-1|TRBJ1-1|.|many
CSARDRGGMNTEAFF
TGCAGTGCTAGAGATAGGGGCGGGATGAACACTGAAGCTTTCTTT
>TRBV2|TRBJ1-6|.|.
CASSRGQDHDYNSPLHF
TGTGCCAGCAGTCGGGGCCAGGACCATGATTATAATTCACCCCTCCACTTT
>TRBV14|TRBJ1-1|TRBD1|.
CASSQGDRAGAFF
TGTGCCAGCAGCCAAGGGGACAGGGCAGGAGCTTTCTTT
>TRBV4-3|TRBJ1-2|TRBD1|few
CASSQEGTEHGYTF
TGCGCCAGCAGCCAAGAAGGGACAGAACATGGCTACACCTTC
>TRBV12-3/TRBV12-4|TRBJ1-2|.|few
CASSFGVTYGYTF
TGTGCCAGCAGTTTCGGGGTCACCTATGGCTACACCTTC
>TRBV7-2|TRBJ1-5|.|.
CASSGPGTNQPQHF
TGTGCCAGCAGCGGCCCAGGGACAAATCAGCCCCAGCATTTT
>TRBV20-1|TRBJ2-7|TRBD2|few
CSARDPLAGGQGEQYF
TGCAGTGCTAGAGATCCACTAGCGGGGGGGCAGGGCGAGCAGTACTTC
>TRBV28|TRBJ2-3|TRBD2|.
CASGGGGAMDTQYF
TGTGCCAGCGGGGGCGGGGGGGCAATGGATACGCAGTATTTT
>TRBV7-9|TRBJ2-1|.|once
CASSPRGAGEQFF
TGTGCCAGCAGCCCTCGCGGGGCTGGGGAGCAGTTCTTC
>TRBV7-2|TRBJ1-1|.|many
CASSLFRDGTEAFF
TGTGCCAGCAGCTTATTCAGGGACGGCACTGAAGCTTTCTTT
>TRBV12-3/TRBV12-4|TRBJ1-1|TRBD1|many
CASSPLQGATEAFF
TGTGCCAGCAGTCCCCTCCAGGGGGCCACTGAAGCTTTCTTT
>TRBV29-1|TRBJ2-1|TRBD1|.
CSVVRDRDGNEQFF
TGCAGCGTTGTGCGGGACAGGGATGGTAACGAGCAGTTCTTC
>TRBV20-1|TRBJ1-5|.|few
CSARGQGTNQPQHF
TGCAGTGCTAGGGGTCAGGGAACGAATCAGCCCCAGCATTTT
>TRBV6-6|TRBJ1-2|.|.
CASLQPERFGYTF
TGTGCCAGCCTCCAACCTGAACGGTTTGGCTACACCTTC
>TRBV10-3|TRBJ2-3|.|.
CAIRGTQISTDTQYF
TGTGCCATCAGGGGGACCCAGATTAGCACAGATACGCAGTATTTT
>TRBV12-3/TRBV12-4|TRBJ2-5|TRBD2|many
CASRTGTSGGLGETQYF
TGTGCCAGCAGGACCGGGACTAGCGGGGGGCTGGGAGAGACCCAGTACTTC
>TRBV20-1|TRBJ2-1|TRBD2|.
CSARDPRESSYNEQFF
TGCAGTGCTAGAGATCCGCGGGAGAGCTCCTACAATGAGCAGTTCTTC
>TRBV19|TRBJ1-1|.|.
CASSISATLPEAFF
TGTGCCAGTAGTATCTCCGCGACCCTCCCTGAAGCTTTCTTT
>TRBV20-1|TRBJ2-3|TRBD2|few
CSAPSSGGADTQYF
TGCAGTGCTCCATCTAGCGGGGGTGCAGATACGCAGTATTTT
>TRBV10-3|TRBJ2-5|.|few
CAISAGSWRETQYF
TGTGCCATCAGTGCCGGGAGTTGGAGAGAGACCCAGTACTTC
>TRBV2|TRBJ1-2|.|few
CASSEDGGYGYTF
TGTGCCAGCAGTGAAGACGGTGGGTATGGCTACACCTTC
>TRBV7-2|TRBJ2-7|.|many
CASSLFTAGDSSYEQYF
TGTGCCAGCAGCTTATTTACTGCAGGAGATAGCTCCTACGAGCAGTACTTC
>TRBV7-2|TRBJ2-1|.|many
CASSYSYEQFF
TGTGCCAGCAGTTACAGTTATGAGCAGTTCTTC
>TRBV2|TRBJ2-3|.|.
CASSGARFTDTQYF
TGTGCCAGCAGTGGGGCAAGGTTCACAGATACGCAGTATTTT
>TRBV3-1|TRBJ2-3|.|.
CASSQDHDGSTDTQYF
TGTGCCAGCAGCCAAGATCACGACGGGTCCACAGATACGCAGTATTTT
>TRBV5-1|TRBJ1-1|TRBD1|many
CASTGATEAFF
TGCGCCAGTACAGGGGCCACTGAAGCTTTCTTT
>TRBV11-1|TRBJ2-2|.|.
CASSSGRTGELFF
TGTGCCAGCAGCTCAGGGAGGACCGGGGAGCTGTTTTTT
>TRBV2|TRBJ2-1|TRBD1|.
CASGDREHEQFF
TGTGCCAGCGGGGACAGGGAGCATGAGCAGTTCTTC
>TRBV2|TRBJ1-3|.|.
CASSESLNTIYF
TGTGCCAGCAGTGAATCTCTGAACACCATATATTTT
>TRBV11-2|TRBJ2-5|TRBD2|.
CASSLEYVLAAIQETQYF
TGTGCCAGCAGCTTAGAGTACGTACTAGCGGCTATCCAAGAGACCCAGTACTTC